The T cell receptor beta chain under discussion was sequenced for a study of shared clonotypes between healthy human individuals. Looking at the study overall: CD4 naive cells filled three plates per donor, CD4 memory three, CD8 naive two and CD8 memory one.

The CDR3 extends over 13 amino acids. Germline CDR1 and CDR2: MNHEY and SVGAGI. V was trimmed by 7 bases and J by 9 bases, leaving 16 bases between them. Generated by immunoSEQ multiplex PCR, the TCRdb table keeps only in-frame clones and is missing some. The repertoire includes about 1.5 million clones, 95% to 99% of them detected once, and about 0.45% sits in the top ten. The sequencing input was naive CD4+ T cells sorted from blood. Subset of the sample: CD45RA+ positively selected. This sequence joins TRBV6-5 and TRBJ2-4; tentative D call: TRBD1 (5 bases). The TCR originated in a man aged 30 to 45 in good health. Here the CDR3 reads CASTPPAQGIQYF. Written as DNA, the CDR3 is TGTGCCAGCACCCCCCCCGCTCAGGGCATTCAGTACTTC.